This T cell receptor beta chain was captured in a study of response to subunit inactivated influenza vaccine. General observations from the study: Each seasonal flu vaccination may recruit only limited new T cells, authors suggested.

Germline CDR1 SGHKS, CDR2 YYEKEE (reference sequence). The CDR3 extends over 12 amino acids. V lost 3 bases and J 9 bases, leaving 10 bases between the germline ends. Only a few counts were recorded for this clonotype. Its specificity is not known. TCRdb reanalysed the RT-PCR reads using MiXCR and keeps one entry per CDR3 protein. The sample contains 530,000 or so distinct CDR3 sequences, about 25% of which appear only once. The chain carries TRBV5-5 and TRBJ2-1; unclear D gene. The source material was CD4+ T cells sorted from PBMCs, sampled 4 to 6 days after vaccination. This sequence originates from a man in his fifties who received an inactivated influenza vaccine. The chain's CDR3 is CASSSISFEQFF. The CDR3 bases are TGTGCCAGCAGCTCCATATCTTTTGAGCAGTTCTTC.